Listed here are 26 T cell receptor beta chains from one sample, sequenced in a study of blood T cell repertoires in COVID-19. The protocol was immunoSEQ multiplex PCR, while the TCRdb copy is restricted to in-frame clones and leaves out a portion. The repertoire holds 50,000 to 60,000 clones, 88% seen once, with around 8% in the top ten. Sequenced sample: peripheral blood. The receptors were sampled from a man aged 55 to 70 with active COVID-19.

The V gene is TRBV6-5, the J gene TRBJ2-2, with D perhaps matching TRBD1 (5 bases). This CDR3 has 14 residues. Trimming removed 1 base at V and 5 bases at J, with 8 bases between. Germline V gives CDR1 MNHEY, CDR2 SVGAGI. The chain's CDR3 is CASSYLSGTGELFF. CDR3 nucleotide sequence: TGTGCCAGCAGTTACTTGTCAGGGACCGGGGAGCTGTTTTTT.

The CDR3 DNA reads as TGCGCCAGCAGCTTGCGCCAGGAAAACTCCTACGAGCAGTACTTC. Translating gives CASSLRQENSYEQYF. The chain uses TRBV5-1 and TRBJ2-7, with no clear D. The CDR3 covers 15 residues. From germline, CDR1 is SGHRS and CDR2 YFSETQ. V was shortened by 1 base and J by 0 bases, with 11 bases between the two germline ends.

The gene calls are TRBV29-1 and TRBJ2-2, with D maybe TRBD1 (5 bases). This CDR3 is built from 14 residues. Germline CDR1 and CDR2: SQVTM and ANQGSEA. V was trimmed by 3 bases and J by 0 bases, leaving 8 bases between them. CDR3 nucleotide sequence: TGCAGCGTTGAGGACAAAACGAACACCGGGGAGCTGTTTTTT. It is translated as CSVEDKTNTGELFF.

This clone was counted between two and nine times. The rearrangement uses TRBV3-1 (or the pseudogene TRBV3-2) and TRBJ2-7; D unresolved. The CDR3 is 11 residues long. Trimming took off 2 bases at V and 5 bases at J, with 4 bases between the two ends. Germline loops: CDR1 LGHDT, CDR2 YNNKEL (reference sequence). The CDR3 loop is CASSQLNEQYF. The CDR3 DNA sequence: TGTGCCAGCAGCCAATTAAACGAGCAGTACTTC.

This chain connects TRBV5-1 to TRBJ1-2; TRBD1 is a possible D gene (5 bases). Germline CDR1 and CDR2: SGHRS and YFSETQ. The CDR3 is made up of 13 amino acids. Trimming took 2 bases from V and 8 from J, leaving 13 bases between them. CDR3 DNA: TGCGCCAGCAGCTTCGGGACTCTGGGGGGCTACACCTTC. Its translation: CASSFGTLGGYTF.

The chain joins TRBV25-1 to TRBJ2-7, with 8 bases aligning to TRBD1. The length of the CDR3 is 13 residues. Per the germline V gene, CDR1 is MGHDK and CDR2 is SYGVNS. V gave up 5 bases and J gave up 6 bases; unmatched junction bases: 6. As DNA, the CDR3 is TGTGCCAGCAGTCCCGCCGGGACAGGCGAGCAGTACTTC. Its translation is CASSPAGTGEQYF.

The V gene is TRBV6-5, the J gene TRBJ1-1; no reliable D call. V dropped 0 bases and J dropped 0 bases, with 11 bases sitting between them. Looked up from germline, CDR1 is MNHEY and CDR2 is SVGAGI. CDR3 length: 16 residues. The CDR3 protein is CASSYSQQEMNTEAFF. CDR3 bases: TGTGCCAGCAGTTACTCACAGCAAGAGATGAACACTGAAGCTTTCTTT.

The V gene is TRBV14, the J gene TRBJ2-1; 7 bases agree with TRBD1. V gave up 2 bases and J gave up 4 bases; unmatched junction bases: 8. The CDR3 is made up of 16 amino acids. Germline V gene sequence: CDR1 SGHDN, CDR2 FVKESK. Written as DNA, the CDR3 is TGTGCCAGCAGCCAAATACAGGGGAATCGATACAATGAGCAGTTCTTC. Residues: CASSQIQGNRYNEQFF.

The V and J genes are TRBV11-3 and TRBJ2-7; TRBD1 is a possible D gene (5 bases). This CDR3 has 16 residues. V lost 1 base, J lost 5 bases, and 18 bases lay in between. Germline CDR1 is SGHNT and CDR2 is YENEEA. In nucleotides, the CDR3 is TGTGCCAGCAGCTTAGGTCTCGGGCCAGGGTACGACGAGCAGTACTTC. Its protein is CASSLGLGPGYDEQYF.

The chain carries TRBV4-1 and TRBJ2-2; 8 bases agree with TRBD1. V shed 3 bases and J 1 base; nucleotides not matched to a gene: 4. Per germline, CDR1 MGHRA and CDR2 YSYEKL. The CDR3 totals 16 residues. This chain's CDR3 is CASSHHDRGNTGELFF. In DNA form, the CDR3 reads TGCGCCAGCAGCCATCACGACAGGGGGAACACCGGGGAGCTGTTTTTT.

The V gene is TRBV18, the J gene TRBJ1-2, with D possibly being TRBD1 (6 bases). Germline CDR1 KGHSH, CDR2 LQKENI. CDR3 length: 14 amino acids. Trimming left V 0 bases short and J 9 bases short, with 14 bases between. The CDR3 nucleotides are TGTGCCAGCTCACCACCAGGACAGAGTAAGAGCTACACCTTC. This sequence encodes CASSPPGQSKSYTF.

V and J are TRBV5-4 and TRBJ2-2; D is undetermined. Between the trimmed V and J ends, which lost 2 bases and 2 bases, there was a span of 10 bases. This CDR3 contains 15 residues. CDR1 SGHNT and CDR2 YYREEE come from the germline V gene (reference sequence). CDR3 nucleotide sequence: TGTGCCAGCAGCTTTGACCACAGCAACACCGGGGAGCTGTTTTTT. This sequence encodes CASSFDHSNTGELFF.

The chain employs TRBV9 and TRBJ1-2; D might be TRBD1 (6 bases). The V and J ends lost 4 bases and 4 bases respectively, with 11 bases between them. The CDR3 loop spans 13 amino acids. Germline lookup yields CDR1 SGDLS and CDR2 YYNGEE. CDR3 loop: CASSFTGSYGYTF. Written as DNA, the CDR3 is TGTGCCAGCAGCTTCACAGGGTCCTATGGCTACACCTTC.

V and J are TRBV2 and TRBJ2-7; the match to TRBD1 covers 10 bases. Unmatched junction bases numbered 5, after V lost 6 bases and J lost 3 bases. The CDR3 runs 14 residues. Germline V lookup: CDR1 SNHLY, CDR2 FYNNEI. In nucleotides, the CDR3 is TGTGCCAGCAGGGGGACAGGGGAAGGCTACGAGCAGTACTTC. Translation gives CASRGTGEGYEQYF.

This clone was detected only once. The chain joins TRBV7-8 to TRBJ1-4; maybe TRBD1 (6 bases). This CDR3 is built from 16 residues. Germline V gives CDR1 SGHVS, CDR2 FQNEAQ. Trimming removed 7 bases from V and 5 bases from J, with 20 bases in between. The CDR3 sequence is CASKLRGGQGNEKLFF. The CDR3 DNA reads as TGTGCCAGCAAACTAAGGGGGGGGCAGGGGAATGAAAAACTGTTTTTT.

V and J are TRBV7-2 and TRBJ1-2, with no clear D. Per germline, CDR1 SGHTA and CDR2 FQGNSA. Trimming stripped 2 bases from V and 7 bases from J, with 8 bases between. The CDR3 is 12 amino acids. CDR3 sequence (DNA): TGTGCCAGCAGCTTAAACAGCCGTGGCTACACCTTC. Protein sequence: CASSLNSRGYTF.

The V and J genes are TRBV7-9 and TRBJ1-2; weak D call: TRBD1 (6 bases). V was cut by 3 bases and J by 1 base, with 15 bases left in between. This CDR3 is 16 amino acids long. The germline gives CDR1 SEHNR, CDR2 FQNEAQ (reference sequence). The CDR3 nucleotides are TGTGCCAGCAGCTTGGGCAGGGGAAGGGGTAACTATGGCTACACCTTC. It is translated as CASSLGRGRGNYGYTF.

The J gene is TRBJ2-7, the V gene TRBV21-1; TRBD2 is the table's D call, not checked against the DNA. TRBV21-1 is termed a pseudogene. The CDR3 is made up of 16 amino acids. The CDR3 sequence: CASSKRSSGGRGEQYF. In DNA, the CDR3 is TGTGCCAGCAGCAAAAGGTCTAGCGGGGGCCGTGGGGAGCAGTACTTC.

The V gene is TRBV24-1, the J gene TRBJ2-1; 7 bases map to TRBD2. Germline V gene sequence: CDR1 KGHDR, CDR2 SFDVKD. V was clipped by 4 bases and J by 9 bases; unmatched bases: 11. The CDR3 is 15 amino acids. The CDR3 spells CATSDTRDYDSEQFF. The CDR3 DNA reads TGTGCCACCAGTGACACCCGGGACTACGACAGTGAGCAGTTCTTC.

This sequence joins TRBV4-1 and TRBJ2-1; TRBD2 matches at 10 bases. V shed 3 bases and J 9 bases; nucleotides not matched to a gene: 11. Per germline, CDR1 MGHRA and CDR2 YSYEKL. This CDR3 has 16 residues. The CDR3 DNA follows: TGCGCCAGCAGCCAGCCCCCTAGCGGGAGTATGGGTGAGCAGTTCTTC. This sequence encodes CASSQPPSGSMGEQFF.

The chain recombines TRBV19 with TRBJ2-7, with 8 positions matching TRBD1. The junction had 13 bases not matched to a gene; V was cut back by 6 bases and J by 3 bases. From germline, CDR1 is LNHDA and CDR2 SQIVND (reference sequence). The CDR3 is 16 residues long. The CDR3 DNA reads as TGTGCCAGTAGGGGCCTCGGGGACAGGACCTTCTACGAGCAGTACTTC. Its protein product is CASRGLGDRTFYEQYF.

The chain links TRBV11-2 to TRBJ1-1; 7 nucleotides align to TRBD1. Germline CDR1 reads SGHAT; CDR2 reads FQNNGV. The junction had 4 bases not matched to a gene; V was cut back by 5 bases and J by 4 bases. CDR3 size: 13 residues. CDR3 amino acids: CASSLQGGTEAFF. The CDR3 DNA reads as TGTGCCAGCAGCCTTCAGGGGGGCACTGAAGCTTTCTTT.

This chain joins TRBV29-1 and TRBJ1-2; TRBD1 aligns across 8 bases. CDR3 length: 13 residues. J was trimmed by 5 bases and V by 1 base; bases with no gene match: 3. CDR1 SQVTM and CDR2 ANQGSEA come from the germline V gene. The CDR3 DNA reads as TGCAGCGTTGAAGCGGACAGGGAATATGGCTACACCTTC. Translation: CSVEADREYGYTF.

The chain employs TRBV23-1 and TRBJ1-2, with D unclear. TRBV23-1 belongs to the ORF category, with a function that is uncertain. CDR3 length equals 16 residues. The V and J ends lost 0 bases and 0 bases respectively, with 11 bases between them. CDR3 coding DNA: TGCGCCAGCAGTCAATCGGAGGGCAGAGCTAACTATGGCTACACCTTC. Its translation: CASSQSEGRANYGYTF.

This sequence joins TRBV28 and TRBJ1-6, with 9 bases lining up with TRBD1. V lost 5 bases to trimming and J lost 10 bases; unmatched junction nucleotides: 9. The V gene's germline CDR1 is MDHEN and CDR2 SYDVKM. The CDR3 consists of 15 residues. CDR3 sequence: CASSVPGTGSSPLHF. CDR3 DNA: TGTGCCAGCAGTGTCCCCGGGACAGGGAGCTCACCCCTCCACTTT.

This clone was seen a single time. The V and J genes are TRBV11-3 and TRBJ2-7, with D possibly TRBD1 on 6 matching bases. V was shortened by 5 bases and J by 4 bases, with 15 bases between the two germline ends. The length of the CDR3 is 14 residues. Germline V gene data show CDR1 as SGHNT and CDR2 as YENEEA. CDR3 in DNA: TGTGCCAGCAGCCGCGAAGGACAGAGATACGAGCAGTACTTC. Translating it yields CASSREGQRYEQYF.